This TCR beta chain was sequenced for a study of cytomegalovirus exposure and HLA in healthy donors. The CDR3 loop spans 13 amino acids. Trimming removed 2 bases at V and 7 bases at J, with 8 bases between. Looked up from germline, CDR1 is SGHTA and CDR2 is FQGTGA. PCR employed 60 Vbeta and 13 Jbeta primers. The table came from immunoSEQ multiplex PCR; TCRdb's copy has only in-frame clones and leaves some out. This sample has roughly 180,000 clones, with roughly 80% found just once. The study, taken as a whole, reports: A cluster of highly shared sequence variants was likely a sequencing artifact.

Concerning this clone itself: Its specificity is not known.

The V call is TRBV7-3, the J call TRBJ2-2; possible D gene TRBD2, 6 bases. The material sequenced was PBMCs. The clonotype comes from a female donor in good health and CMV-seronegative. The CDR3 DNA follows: TGTGCCAGCAGCTTAGGAGGGAGCGGGGAGCTGTTTTTT. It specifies CASSLGGSGELFF.